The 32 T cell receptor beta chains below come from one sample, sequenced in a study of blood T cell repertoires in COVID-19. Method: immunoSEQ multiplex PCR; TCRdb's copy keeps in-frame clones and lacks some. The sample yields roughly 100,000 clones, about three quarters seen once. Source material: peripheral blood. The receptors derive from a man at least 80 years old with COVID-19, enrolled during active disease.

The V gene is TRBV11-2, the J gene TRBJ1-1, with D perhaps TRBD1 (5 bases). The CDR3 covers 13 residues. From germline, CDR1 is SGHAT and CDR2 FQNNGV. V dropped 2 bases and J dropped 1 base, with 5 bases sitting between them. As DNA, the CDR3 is TGTGCCAGCAGCTTACAGGGGAACACTGAAGCTTTCTTT. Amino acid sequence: CASSLQGNTEAFF.

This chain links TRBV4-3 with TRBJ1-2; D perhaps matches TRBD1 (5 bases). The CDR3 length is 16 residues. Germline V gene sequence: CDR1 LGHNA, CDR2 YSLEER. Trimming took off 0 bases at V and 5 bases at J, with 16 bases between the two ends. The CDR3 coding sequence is TGCGCCAGCAGCCAAGATCCAGCGGGGGGATGGTATGGCTACACCTTC. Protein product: CASSQDPAGGWYGYTF.

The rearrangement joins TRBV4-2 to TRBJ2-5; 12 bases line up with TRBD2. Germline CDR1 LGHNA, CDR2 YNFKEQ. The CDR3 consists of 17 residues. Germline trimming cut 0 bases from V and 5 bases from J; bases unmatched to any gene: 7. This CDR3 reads CASSQDLAGGHTETQYF. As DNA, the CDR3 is TGTGCCAGCAGCCAAGATCTAGCGGGAGGGCATACGGAGACCCAGTACTTC.

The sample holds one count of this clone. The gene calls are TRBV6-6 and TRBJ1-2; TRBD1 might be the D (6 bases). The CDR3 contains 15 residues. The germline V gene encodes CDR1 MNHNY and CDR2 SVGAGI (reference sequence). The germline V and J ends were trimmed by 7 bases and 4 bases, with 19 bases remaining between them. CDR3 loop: CASTGGGRGSYGYTF. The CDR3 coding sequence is TGTGCCAGCACCGGCGGGGGGCGCGGAAGCTATGGCTACACCTTC.

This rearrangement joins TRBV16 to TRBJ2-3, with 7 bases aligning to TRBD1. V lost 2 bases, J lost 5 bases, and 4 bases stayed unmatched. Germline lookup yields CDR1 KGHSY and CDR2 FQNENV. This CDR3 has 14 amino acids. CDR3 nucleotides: TGTGCCAGCAGCCAACCGACAGGGTTAGATACGCAGTATTTT. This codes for CASSQPTGLDTQYF.

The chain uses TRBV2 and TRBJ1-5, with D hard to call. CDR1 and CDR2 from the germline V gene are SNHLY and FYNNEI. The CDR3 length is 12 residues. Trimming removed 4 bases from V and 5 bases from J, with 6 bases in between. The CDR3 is CASSGGDQPQHF. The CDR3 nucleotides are TGTGCCAGCAGTGGTGGAGATCAGCCCCAGCATTTT. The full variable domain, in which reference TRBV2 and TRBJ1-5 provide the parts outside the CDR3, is EPEVTQTPSHQVTQMGQEVILRCVPISNHLYFYWYRQILGQKVEFLVSFYNNEISEKSEIFDDQFSVERPDGSNFTLKIRSTKLEDSAMYFCASSGGDQPQHFGDGTRLSIL.

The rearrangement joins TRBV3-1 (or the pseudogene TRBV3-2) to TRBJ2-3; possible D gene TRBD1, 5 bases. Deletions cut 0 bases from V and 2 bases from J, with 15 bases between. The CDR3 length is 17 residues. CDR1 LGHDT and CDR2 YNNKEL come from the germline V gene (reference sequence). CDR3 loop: CASSQEGVGIITDTQYF. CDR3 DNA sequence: TGTGCCAGCAGCCAAGAAGGGGTGGGTATCATCACAGATACGCAGTATTTT.

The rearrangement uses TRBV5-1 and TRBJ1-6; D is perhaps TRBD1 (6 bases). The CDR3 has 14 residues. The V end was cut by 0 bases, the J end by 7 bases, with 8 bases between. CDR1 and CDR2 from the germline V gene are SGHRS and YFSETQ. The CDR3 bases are TGCGCCAGCAGCTTGGGGGACAAAAATTCACCCCTCCACTTT. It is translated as CASSLGDKNSPLHF. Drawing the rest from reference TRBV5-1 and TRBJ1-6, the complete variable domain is KAGVTQTPRYLIKTRGQQVTLSCSPISGHRSVSWYQQTPGQGLQFLFEYFSETQRNKGNFPGRFSGRQFSNSRSEMNVSTLELGDSALYLCASSLGDKNSPLHFGNGTRLTVT.

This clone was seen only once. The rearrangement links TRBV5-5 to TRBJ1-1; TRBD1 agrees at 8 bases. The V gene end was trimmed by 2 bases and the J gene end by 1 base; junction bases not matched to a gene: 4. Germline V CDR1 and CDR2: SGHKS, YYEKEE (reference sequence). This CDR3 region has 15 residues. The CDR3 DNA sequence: TGTGCCAGCAGCTTTGGGACAGGAGGGAACACTGAAGCTTTCTTT. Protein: CASSFGTGGNTEAFF. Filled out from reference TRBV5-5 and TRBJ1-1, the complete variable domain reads DAGVTQSPTHLIKTRGQQVTLRCSPISGHKSVSWYQQVLGQGPQFIFQYYEKEERGRGNFPDRFSARQFPNYSSELNVNALLLGDSALYLCASSFGTGGNTEAFFGQGTRLTVV.

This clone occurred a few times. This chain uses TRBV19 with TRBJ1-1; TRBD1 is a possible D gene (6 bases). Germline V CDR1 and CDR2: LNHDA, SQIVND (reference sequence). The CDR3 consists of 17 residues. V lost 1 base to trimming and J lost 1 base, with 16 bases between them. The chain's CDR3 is CASSIVGRGGSNTEAFF. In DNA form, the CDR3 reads TGTGCCAGTAGTATAGTTGGGAGGGGGGGTTCGAACACTGAAGCTTTCTTT.

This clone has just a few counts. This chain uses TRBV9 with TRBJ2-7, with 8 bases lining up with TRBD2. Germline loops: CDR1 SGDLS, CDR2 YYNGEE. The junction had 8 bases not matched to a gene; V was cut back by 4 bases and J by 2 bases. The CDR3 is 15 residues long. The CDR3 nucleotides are TGTGCCAGCAGCCCCACTAGCGGAGCTCCCTACGAGCAGTACTTC. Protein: CASSPTSGAPYEQYF.

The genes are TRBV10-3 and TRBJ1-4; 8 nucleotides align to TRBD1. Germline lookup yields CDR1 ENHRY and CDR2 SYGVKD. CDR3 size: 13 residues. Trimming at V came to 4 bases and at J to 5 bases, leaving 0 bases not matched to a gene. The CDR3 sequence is CAISGQGNEKLFF. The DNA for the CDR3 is TGTGCCATCAGTGGACAGGGGAATGAAAAACTGTTTTTT.

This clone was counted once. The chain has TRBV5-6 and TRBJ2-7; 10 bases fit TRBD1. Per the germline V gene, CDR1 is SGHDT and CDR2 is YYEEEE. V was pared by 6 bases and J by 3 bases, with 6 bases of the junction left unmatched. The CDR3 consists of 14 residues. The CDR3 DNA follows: TGTGCCAGCATCAGGACAGGGGGTAACTACGAGCAGTACTTC. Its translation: CASIRTGGNYEQYF.

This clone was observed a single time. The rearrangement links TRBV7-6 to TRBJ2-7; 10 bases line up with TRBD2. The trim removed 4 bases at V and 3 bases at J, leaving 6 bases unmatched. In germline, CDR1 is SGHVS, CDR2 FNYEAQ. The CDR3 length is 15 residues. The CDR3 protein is CASSSPSGSFYEQYF. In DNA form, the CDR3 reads TGTGCCAGCAGCTCACCTAGCGGGAGTTTCTACGAGCAGTACTTC.

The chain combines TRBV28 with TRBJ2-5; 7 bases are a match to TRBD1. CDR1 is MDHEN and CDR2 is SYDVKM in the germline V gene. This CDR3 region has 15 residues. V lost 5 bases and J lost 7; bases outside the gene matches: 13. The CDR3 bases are TGTGCCAGCAGTCACCTCCAGACAGGGTGGGGGACCCAGTACTTC. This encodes CASSHLQTGWGTQYF.

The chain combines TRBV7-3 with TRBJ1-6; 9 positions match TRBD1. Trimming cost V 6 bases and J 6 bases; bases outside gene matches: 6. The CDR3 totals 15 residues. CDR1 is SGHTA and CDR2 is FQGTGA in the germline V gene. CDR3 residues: CASSWGQGVNSPLHF. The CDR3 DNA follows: TGTGCCAGCAGTTGGGGACAGGGAGTTAATTCACCCCTCCACTTT.

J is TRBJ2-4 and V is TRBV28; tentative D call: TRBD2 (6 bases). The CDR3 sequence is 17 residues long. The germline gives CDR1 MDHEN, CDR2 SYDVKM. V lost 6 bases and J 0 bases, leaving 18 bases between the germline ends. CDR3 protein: CASSSPSSAKAKNIQYF. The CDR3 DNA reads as TGTGCCAGCAGCTCCCCCTCTAGCGCCAAAGCCAAAAACATTCAGTACTTC.

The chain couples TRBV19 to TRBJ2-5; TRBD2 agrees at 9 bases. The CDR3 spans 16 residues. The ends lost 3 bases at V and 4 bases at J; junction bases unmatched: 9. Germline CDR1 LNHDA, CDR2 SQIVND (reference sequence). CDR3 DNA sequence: TGTGCCAGTAGTATGGAGGGCGGGAGGGCCGTAGAGACCCAGTACTTC. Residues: CASSMEGGRAVETQYF.

The CDR3 loop reads CASSVKGSRSYNEQFF. DNA for the CDR3: TGTGCCAGCAGCGTAAAGGGGTCTCGCTCCTACAATGAGCAGTTCTTC. The chain couples TRBV9 to TRBJ2-1; the D gene is possibly TRBD1 (5 bases). V was clipped by 1 base and J by 0 bases, with 11 bases between them. The CDR3 length is 16 residues. Germline values: CDR1 SGDLS, CDR2 YYNGEE.

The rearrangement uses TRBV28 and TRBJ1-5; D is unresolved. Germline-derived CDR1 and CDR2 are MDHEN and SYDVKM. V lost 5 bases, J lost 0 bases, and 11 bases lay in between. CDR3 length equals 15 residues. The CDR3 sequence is CASSTAEYSNQPQHF. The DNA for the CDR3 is TGTGCCAGCAGTACCGCGGAGTATAGCAATCAGCCCCAGCATTTT.

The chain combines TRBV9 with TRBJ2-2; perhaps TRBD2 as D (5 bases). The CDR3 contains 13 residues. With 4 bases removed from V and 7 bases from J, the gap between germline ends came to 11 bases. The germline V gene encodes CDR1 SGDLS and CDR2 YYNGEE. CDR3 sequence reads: CASSMSGIGELFF. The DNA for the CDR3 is TGTGCCAGCAGCATGTCGGGGATCGGGGAGCTGTTTTTT.

The CDR3 loop reads CASSFRGQTSGANVLTF. In DNA, the CDR3 is TGTGCCAGCAGTTTCCGCGGACAGACCTCTGGGGCCAACGTCCTGACTTTC. The V and J genes are TRBV27 and TRBJ2-6, with a weak D call TRBD1 (6 bases). Germline assignment: CDR1 MNHEY and CDR2 SMNVEV (reference sequence). V lost 3 bases and J 0 bases, leaving 12 bases between the germline ends. There are 17 residues in the CDR3. The entire variable domain, with the rest obtained from reference TRBV27 and TRBJ2-6, is as follows: EAQVTQNPRYLITVTGKKLTVTCSQNMNHEYMSWYRQDPGLGLRQIYYSMNVEVTDKGDVPEGYKVSRKEKRNFPLILESPSPNQTSLYFCASSFRGQTSGANVLTFGAGSRLTVL.

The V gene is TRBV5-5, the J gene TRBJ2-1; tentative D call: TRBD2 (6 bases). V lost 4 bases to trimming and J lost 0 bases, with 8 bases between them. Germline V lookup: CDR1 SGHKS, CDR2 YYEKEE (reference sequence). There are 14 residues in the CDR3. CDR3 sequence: CASSPTSSYNEQFF. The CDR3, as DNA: TGTGCCAGCAGCCCGACTAGCTCCTACAATGAGCAGTTCTTC.

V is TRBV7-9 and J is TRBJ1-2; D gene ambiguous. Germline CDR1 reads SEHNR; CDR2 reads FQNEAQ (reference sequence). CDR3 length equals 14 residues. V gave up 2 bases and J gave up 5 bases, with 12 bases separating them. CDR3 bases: TGTGCCAGCAGCTTAACCTCCTACAGTTATGGCTACACCTTC. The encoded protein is CASSLTSYSYGYTF.

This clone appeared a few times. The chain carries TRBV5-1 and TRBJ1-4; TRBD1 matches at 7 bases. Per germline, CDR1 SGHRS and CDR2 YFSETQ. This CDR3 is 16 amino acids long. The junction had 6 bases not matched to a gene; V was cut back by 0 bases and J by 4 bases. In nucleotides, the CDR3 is TGCGCCAGCAGCTTGGGGGTAACAGGGGTTAATGAAAAACTGTTTTTT. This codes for CASSLGVTGVNEKLFF.

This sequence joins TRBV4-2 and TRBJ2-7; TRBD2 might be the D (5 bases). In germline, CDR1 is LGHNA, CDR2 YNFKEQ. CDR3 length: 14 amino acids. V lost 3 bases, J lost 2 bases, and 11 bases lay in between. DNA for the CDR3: TGTGCCAGCAGCCAGGAAAGCGGAACCTACGAGCAGTACTTC. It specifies CASSQESGTYEQYF.

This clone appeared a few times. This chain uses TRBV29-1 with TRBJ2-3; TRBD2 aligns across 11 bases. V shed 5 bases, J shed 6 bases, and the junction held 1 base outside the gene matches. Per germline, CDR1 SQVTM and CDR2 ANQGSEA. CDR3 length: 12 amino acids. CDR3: CSVRTSGDTQYF. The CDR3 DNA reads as TGCAGCGTTCGGACTAGCGGGGATACGCAGTATTTT.

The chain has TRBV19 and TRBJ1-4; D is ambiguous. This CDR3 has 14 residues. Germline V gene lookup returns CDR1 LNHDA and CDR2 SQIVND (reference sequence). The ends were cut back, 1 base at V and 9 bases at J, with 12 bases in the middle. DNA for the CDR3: TGTGCCAGTAGTATAGGCCTGCTAAATCAAAAACTGTTTTTT. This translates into CASSIGLLNQKLFF.

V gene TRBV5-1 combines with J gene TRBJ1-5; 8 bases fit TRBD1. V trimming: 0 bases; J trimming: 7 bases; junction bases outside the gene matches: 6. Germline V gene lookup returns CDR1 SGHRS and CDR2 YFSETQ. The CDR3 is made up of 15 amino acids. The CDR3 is CASSLEPGGTQPQHF. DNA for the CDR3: TGCGCCAGCAGCTTGGAACCAGGGGGCACGCAGCCCCAGCATTTT.

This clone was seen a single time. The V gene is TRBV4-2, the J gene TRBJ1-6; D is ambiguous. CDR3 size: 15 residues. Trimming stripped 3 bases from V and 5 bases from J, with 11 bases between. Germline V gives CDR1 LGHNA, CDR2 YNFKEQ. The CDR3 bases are TGTGCCAGCAGCCAGATCCAGTCAAATAATTCACCCCTCCACTTT. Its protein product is CASSQIQSNNSPLHF.

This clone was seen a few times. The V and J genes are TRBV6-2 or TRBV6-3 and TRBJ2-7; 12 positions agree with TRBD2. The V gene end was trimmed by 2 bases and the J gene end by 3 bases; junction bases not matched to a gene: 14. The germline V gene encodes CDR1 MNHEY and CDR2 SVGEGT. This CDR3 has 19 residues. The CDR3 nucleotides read TGTGCCAGCAGTTACCAAATCGATGGGACGACTAGCGGGAGCTACGAGCAGTACTTC. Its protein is CASSYQIDGTTSGSYEQYF.

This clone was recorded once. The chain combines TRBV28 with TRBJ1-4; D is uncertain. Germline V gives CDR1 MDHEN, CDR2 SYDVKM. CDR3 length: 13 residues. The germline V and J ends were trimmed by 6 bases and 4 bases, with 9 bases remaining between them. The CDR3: CASSHPINEKLFF. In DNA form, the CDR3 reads TGTGCCAGCAGCCATCCCATTAATGAAAAACTGTTTTTT.